This T cell receptor beta chain was sequenced for a study of response to subunit inactivated influenza vaccine. Overall study results and limits: The study's authors posited that every seasonal influenza vaccination enlists few new T cells.

V shed 4 bases and J 3 bases; nucleotides not matched to a gene: 4. Germline loops: CDR1 SGHVS, CDR2 FNYEAQ. The CDR3 length is 15 residues. TCRdb analysed the RT-PCR reads with MiXCR anew, one entry per CDR3 protein. Among 290,000 or so distinct CDR3 sequences listed, 20% to 25% were seen once. This clonotype came up many times. Its antigen is not known. This specimen was PBMCs from blood, taken approximately 20 months after vaccination. The chain recombines TRBV7-6 with TRBJ1-4, with 8 bases identical to TRBD1. The receptor was isolated from a man between 50 and 75 years old who received an inactivated influenza vaccine. The CDR3 DNA reads TGTGCCAGCAGCTATGGGACAGGAGCTAATGAAAAACTGTTTTTT. This encodes CASSYGTGANEKLFF. The entire variable domain, with the rest obtained from reference TRBV7-6 and TRBJ1-4, is as follows: GAGVSQSPRYKVTKRGQDVALRCDPISGHVSLYWYRQALGQGPEFLTYFNYEAQQDKSGLPNDRFSAERPEGSISTLTIQRTEQRDSAMYRCASSYGTGANEKLFFGSGTQLSVL.